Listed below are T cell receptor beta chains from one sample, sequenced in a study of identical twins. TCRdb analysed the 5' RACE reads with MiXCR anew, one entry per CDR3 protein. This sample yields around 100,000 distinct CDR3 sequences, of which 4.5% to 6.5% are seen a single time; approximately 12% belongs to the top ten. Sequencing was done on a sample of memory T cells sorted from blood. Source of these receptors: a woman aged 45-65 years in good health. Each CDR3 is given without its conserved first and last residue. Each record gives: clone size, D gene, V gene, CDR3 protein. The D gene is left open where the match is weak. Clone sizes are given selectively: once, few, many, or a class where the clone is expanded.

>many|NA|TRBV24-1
ATSDLRAAGTGDTQY
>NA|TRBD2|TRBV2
ASSVLSSGLALATQY
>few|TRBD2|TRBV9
ASSARGTSGGTEQF
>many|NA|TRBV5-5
ASRNSSTDTQY
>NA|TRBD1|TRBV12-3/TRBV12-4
ASRTGTGVGELV
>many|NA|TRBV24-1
ATTHGLNTEAF
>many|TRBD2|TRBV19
ASRRLADSSYNEQF
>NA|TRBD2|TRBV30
AWSSLAGYTGELF
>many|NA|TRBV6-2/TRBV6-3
ASRLGAYEQY
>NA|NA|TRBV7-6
ASSLGQLTGELF
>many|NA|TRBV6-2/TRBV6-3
ASSPTPAEQF
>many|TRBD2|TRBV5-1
ASSLTSGRLIEQF
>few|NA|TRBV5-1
ASSLGVNEQF
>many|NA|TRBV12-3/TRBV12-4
ASSFLGNTIY
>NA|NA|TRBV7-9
ASSLMVRHGEKLF
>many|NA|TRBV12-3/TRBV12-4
ASTEHASTDTQY
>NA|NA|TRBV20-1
SAAIWAEQY